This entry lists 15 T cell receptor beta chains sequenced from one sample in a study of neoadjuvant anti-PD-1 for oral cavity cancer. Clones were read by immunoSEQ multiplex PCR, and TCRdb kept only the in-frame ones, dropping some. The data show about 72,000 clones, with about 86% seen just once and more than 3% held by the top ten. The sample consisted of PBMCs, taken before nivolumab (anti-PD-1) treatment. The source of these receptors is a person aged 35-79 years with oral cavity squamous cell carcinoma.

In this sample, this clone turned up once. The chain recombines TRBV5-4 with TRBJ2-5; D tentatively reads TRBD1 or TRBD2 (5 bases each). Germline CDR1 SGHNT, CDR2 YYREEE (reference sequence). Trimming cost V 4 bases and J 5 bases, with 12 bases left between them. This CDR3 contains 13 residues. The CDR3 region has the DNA TGTGCCAGCAGCCCCGGGACGATTGAGACCCAGTACTTC. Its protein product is CASSPGTIETQYF.

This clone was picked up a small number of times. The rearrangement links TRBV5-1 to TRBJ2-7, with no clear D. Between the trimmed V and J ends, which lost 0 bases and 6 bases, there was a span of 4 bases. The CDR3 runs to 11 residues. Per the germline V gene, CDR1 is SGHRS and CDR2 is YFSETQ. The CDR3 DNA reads TGCGCCAGCAGCTTGGGGGCCGAGCAGTACTTC. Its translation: CASSLGAEQYF.

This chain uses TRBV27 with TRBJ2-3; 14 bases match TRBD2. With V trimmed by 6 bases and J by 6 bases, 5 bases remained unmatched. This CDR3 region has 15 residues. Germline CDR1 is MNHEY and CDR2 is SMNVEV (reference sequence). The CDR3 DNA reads TGTGCCAGCAGCAAGGGACTAGCGGGAGAGGATACGCAGTATTTT. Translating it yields CASSKGLAGEDTQYF.

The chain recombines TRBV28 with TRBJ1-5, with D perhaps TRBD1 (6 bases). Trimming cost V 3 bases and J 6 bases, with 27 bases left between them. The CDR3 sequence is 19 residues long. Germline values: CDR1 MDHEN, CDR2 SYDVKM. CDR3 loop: CASSFGVLTGKGFGQPQHF. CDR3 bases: TGTGCCAGCAGTTTTGGGGTCTTAACAGGGAAGGGGTTTGGTCAGCCCCAGCATTTT.

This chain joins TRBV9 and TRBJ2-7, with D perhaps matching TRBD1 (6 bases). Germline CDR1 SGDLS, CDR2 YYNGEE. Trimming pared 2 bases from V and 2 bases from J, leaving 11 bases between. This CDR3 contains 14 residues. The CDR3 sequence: CASSVTDRPYEQYF. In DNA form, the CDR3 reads TGTGCCAGCAGCGTGACGGACAGACCCTACGAGCAGTACTTC.

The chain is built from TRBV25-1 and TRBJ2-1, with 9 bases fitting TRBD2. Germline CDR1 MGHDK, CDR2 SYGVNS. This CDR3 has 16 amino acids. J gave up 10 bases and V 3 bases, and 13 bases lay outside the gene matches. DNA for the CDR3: TGTGCCAGCAGTGAGATAGTAGCGGGAGATCTCGGGGAGCAGTTCTTC. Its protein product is CASSEIVAGDLGEQFF.

CDR3 in amino acids: CSVEEVGRFFSYNEQFF. CDR3 bases: TGCAGCGTTGAAGAGGTGGGGAGGTTCTTCTCCTACAATGAGCAGTTCTTC. The chain couples TRBV29-1 to TRBJ2-1; a weak D match, TRBD2 (6 bases). The CDR3 totals 17 residues. Germline V gene lookup returns CDR1 SQVTM and CDR2 ANQGSEA. V lost 0 bases and J lost 0, with 15 bases in between.

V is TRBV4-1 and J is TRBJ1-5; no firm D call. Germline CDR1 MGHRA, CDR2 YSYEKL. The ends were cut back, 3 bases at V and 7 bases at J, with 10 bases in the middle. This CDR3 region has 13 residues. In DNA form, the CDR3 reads TGCGCCAGCAGCCATGAGGGCTCGCAGCCCCAGCATTTT. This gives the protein CASSHEGSQPQHF.

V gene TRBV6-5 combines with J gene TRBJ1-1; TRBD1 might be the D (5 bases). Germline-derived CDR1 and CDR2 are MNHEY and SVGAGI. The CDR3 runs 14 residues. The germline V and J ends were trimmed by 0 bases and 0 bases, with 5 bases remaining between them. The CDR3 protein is CASSYSGVNTEAFF. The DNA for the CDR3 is TGTGCCAGCAGTTACTCAGGGGTGAACACTGAAGCTTTCTTT.

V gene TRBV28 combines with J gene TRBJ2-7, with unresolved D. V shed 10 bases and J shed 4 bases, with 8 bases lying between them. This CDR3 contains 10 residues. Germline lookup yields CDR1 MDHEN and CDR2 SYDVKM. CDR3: CATGGYEQYF. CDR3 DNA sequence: TGTGCCACTGGTGGGTACGAGCAGTACTTC.

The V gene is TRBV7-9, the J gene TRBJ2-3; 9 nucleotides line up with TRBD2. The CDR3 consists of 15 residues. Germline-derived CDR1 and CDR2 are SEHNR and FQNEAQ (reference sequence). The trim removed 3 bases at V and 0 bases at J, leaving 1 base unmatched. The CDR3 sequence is CASSFSGGSTDTQYF. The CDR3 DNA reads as TGTGCCAGCAGCTTTAGCGGGGGTAGCACAGATACGCAGTATTTT.

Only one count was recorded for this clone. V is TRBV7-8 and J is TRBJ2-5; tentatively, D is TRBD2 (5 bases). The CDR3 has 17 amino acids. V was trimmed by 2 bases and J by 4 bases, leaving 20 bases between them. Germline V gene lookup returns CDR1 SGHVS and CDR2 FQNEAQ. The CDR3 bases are TGTGCCAGCAGCTTACTCTTCGGCGAGAATCTAGCAGAGACCCAGTACTTC. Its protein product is CASSLLFGENLAETQYF.

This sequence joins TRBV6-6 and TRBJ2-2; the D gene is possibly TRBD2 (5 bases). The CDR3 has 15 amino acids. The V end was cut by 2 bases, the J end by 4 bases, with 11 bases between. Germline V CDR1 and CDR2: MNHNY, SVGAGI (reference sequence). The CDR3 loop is CASSYGVSATGELFF. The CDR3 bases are TGTGCCAGCAGTTACGGTGTTAGCGCCACCGGGGAGCTGTTTTTT.

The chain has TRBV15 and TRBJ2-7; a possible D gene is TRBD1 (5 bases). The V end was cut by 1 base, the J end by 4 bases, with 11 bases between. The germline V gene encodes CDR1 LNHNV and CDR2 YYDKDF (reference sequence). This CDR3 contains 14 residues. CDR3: CATSRAPGNYEQYF. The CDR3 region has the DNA TGTGCCACCAGCAGAGCGCCAGGGAATTACGAGCAGTACTTC.

The CDR3 coding sequence is TGTGCCAGCAACCCTGACACCGGGGAGCTGTTTTTT. Protein: CASNPDTGELFF. The chain combines TRBV6-5 with TRBJ2-2, with D uncertain. Looked up from germline, CDR1 is MNHEY and CDR2 is SVGAGI. V was clipped by 7 bases and J by 3 bases, with 6 bases between them. The CDR3 extends over 12 amino acids.